These T cell receptor beta chains were read from a single sample in a study of OX40 agonist ivuxolimab in advanced cancers. Profiling relied on immunoSEQ multiplex PCR, and the TCRdb table lists in-frame clones only, not all of them. In the table there are about 73,000 clones, about 88% of which are singletons. The specimen was CD4+ or CD8+ T cells sorted from blood, collected in a trial of the OX40 agonist ivuxolimab. The receptors were sampled from an adult with an advanced solid tumor such as melanoma, head and neck, liver or kidney cancer. The CDR3 runs from the conserved cysteine through the conserved F or W. Each record gives: clone size, V gene, D gene, J gene, CDR3 protein, CDR3 DNA. D genes are given only for firm matches. Clone size is stated in some rows and not others, as once, few, many or a class when expanded.

>NA|TRBV5-1|NA|TRBJ1-2
CASSVGGYSNYGYTF
TGCGCCAGCAGCGTGGGGGGGTATTCTAACTATGGCTACACCTTC
>NA|TRBV4-2|NA|TRBJ2-5
CASSQESVARETQYF
TGTGCCAGCAGCCAAGAATCGGTGGCACGAGAGACCCAGTACTTC
>NA|TRBV11-2|TRBD1|TRBJ2-2
CASSLAGTAGELFF
TGTGCCAGCAGCTTAGCTGGGACAGCTGGGGAGCTGTTTTTT
>NA|TRBV7-6|TRBD2|TRBJ2-1
CASSLEASGGTNEQFF
TGTGCCAGCAGCTTAGAAGCTAGCGGGGGGACCAATGAGCAGTTCTTC
>NA|TRBV6-1|NA|TRBJ1-1
CASSEVQENTEAFF
TGTGCCAGCAGTGAAGTACAGGAGAACACTGAAGCTTTCTTT
>NA|TRBV7-8|TRBD2|TRBJ2-2
CAAQSGKNTGELFF
TGTGCCGCCCAAAGCGGGAAGAACACCGGGGAGCTGTTTTTT
>NA|TRBV4-2|NA|TRBJ2-3
CASSRGRGADTQYF
TGTGCCAGCAGTAGGGGCAGGGGGGCAGATACGCAGTATTTT
>NA|TRBV6-5|NA|TRBJ1-5
CATQIGGNQPQHF
TGTGCCACCCAAATCGGGGGCAATCAGCCCCAGCATTTT
>NA|TRBV21-1|NA|TRBJ1-1
CASRSPGTLNTEAFF
TGTGCCAGCCGATCTCCAGGGACTTTAAACACTGAAGCTTTCTTT
>NA|TRBV10-3|NA|TRBJ1-1
CAISQPRGAGDTEAFF
TGTGCCATCAGTCAACCCCGGGGGGCGGGGGACACTGAAGCTTTCTTT
>NA|TRBV7-9|TRBD2|TRBJ2-5
CASSRTSGGGETQYF
TGTGCCAGCAGCCGGACTAGCGGGGGAGGAGAGACCCAGTACTTC
>NA|TRBV7-2|NA|TRBJ1-4
CASSFVRSEKLFF
TGTGCCAGCAGCTTTGTTAGGTCCGAAAAACTGTTTTTT
>NA|TRBV5-1|NA|TRBJ1-5
CASSLSPYSNQPQHF
TGCGCCAGCAGCTTGAGTCCCTATAGCAATCAGCCCCAGCATTTT
>NA|TRBV5-1|TRBD1|TRBJ2-1
CASTPGDREYNEQFF
TGCGCCAGCACGCCGGGGGACAGGGAATACAATGAGCAGTTCTTC
>NA|TRBV11-2|TRBD1|TRBJ1-3
CASSPGQGNTGNTIYF
TGTGCCAGCAGCCCCGGACAGGGGAATACTGGAAACACCATATATTTT
>NA|TRBV5-1|NA|TRBJ2-7
CASSDQASAYEQYF
TGCGCCAGCAGCGACCAGGCTAGCGCCTACGAGCAGTACTTC
>NA|TRBV28|TRBD1|TRBJ1-5
CASSGQGSGNQPQHF
TGTGCCAGCAGTGGACAGGGGTCGGGAAATCAGCCCCAGCATTTT
>NA|TRBV6-6|NA|TRBJ1-2
CASSLTTRRVTF
TGTGCCAGCAGCTTGACTACCCGCAGGGTTACCTTC
>NA|TRBV4-1|NA|TRBJ1-4
CASSQIDRNEKLFF
TGCGCCAGCAGCCAAATAGACAGGAATGAAAAACTGTTTTTT
>once|TRBV7-7|TRBD2|TRBJ2-5
CASSPGAGGPETQYF
TGTGCTAGCAGCCCCGGGGCGGGGGGGCCAGAGACCCAGTACTTC
>NA|TRBV12-5|NA|TRBJ2-7
CASGLGLADEQYF
TGTGCTAGTGGTTTGGGCCTGGCCGACGAGCAGTACTTC
>NA|TRBV11-2|NA|TRBJ1-1
CASSPGSVRNTEAFF
TGTGCCAGCAGCCCGGGGTCGGTAAGGAACACTGAAGCTTTCTTT
>NA|TRBV7-9|TRBD1|TRBJ2-7
CASNRGDRGMQYF
TGTGCCAGCAACCGAGGGGACAGGGGGATGCAGTACTTC
>NA|TRBV19|NA|TRBJ2-7
CASSGHKYEQYF
TGTGCCAGTAGTGGACACAAGTACGAGCAGTACTTC
>NA|TRBV5-1|NA|TRBJ2-5
CASSYLDSEETQYF
TGCGCCAGCAGTTATTTAGACTCCGAAGAGACCCAGTACTTC
>few|TRBV30|TRBD2|TRBJ2-1
CAWSVSSGRLNEQFF
TGTGCCTGGAGTGTGTCTAGCGGGAGATTGAATGAGCAGTTCTTC
>NA|TRBV18|NA|TRBJ1-4
CASSPRSGDEKLFF
TGTGCCAGCTCACCGAGGTCAGGGGATGAAAAACTGTTTTTT
>NA|TRBV30|NA|TRBJ1-5
CAWTYSPNQPQHF
TGTGCCTGGACTTACAGTCCTAATCAGCCCCAGCATTTT
>NA|TRBV10-3|NA|TRBJ2-5
CAISEEETQYF
TGTGCCATCAGTGAGGAGGAGACCCAGTACTTC
>NA|TRBV5-1|TRBD1|TRBJ2-7
CASSSDRGRQYF
TGCGCCAGCAGTTCGGACAGGGGGCGACAGTACTTC
>NA|TRBV10-3|NA|TRBJ2-3
CAISGGDTQYF
TGTGCCATCAGTGGGGGAGATACGCAGTATTTT
>NA|TRBV18|NA|TRBJ2-3
CASSPAGDTQYF
TGTGCCAGCTCACCAGCGGGAGATACGCAGTATTTT
>NA|TRBV5-1|NA|TRBJ1-2
CASSLDGGRGGYTF
TGCGCCAGCAGCTTGGATGGAGGACGGGGTGGCTACACCTTC
>few|TRBV2|TRBD1|TRBJ1-2
CASSLDRGGGYTF
TGTGCCAGCAGTTTGGACAGGGGTGGTGGCTACACCTTC
>NA|TRBV7-2|TRBD1|TRBJ2-7
CASSAGTVYYEQYF
TGTGCCAGCAGCGCCGGGACAGTCTACTACGAGCAGTACTTC
>once|TRBV2|NA|TRBJ2-4
CASSERPNRRENIQYF
TGTGCCAGCAGTGAACGACCGAATCGACGGGAAAACATTCAGTACTTC
>NA|TRBV7-9|NA|TRBJ2-2
CASSLGDFGELFF
TGTGCCAGCAGCTTAGGGGACTTCGGGGAGCTGTTTTTT
>NA|TRBV6-6|NA|TRBJ1-2
CASGGEGVRYGYTF
TGTGCCAGCGGGGGGGAAGGGGTCCGCTATGGCTACACCTTC
>once|TRBV19|NA|TRBJ2-6
CASSIDTGTGANVLTF
TGTGCCAGTAGTATAGACACAGGGACTGGGGCCAACGTCCTGACTTTC
>once|TRBV10-3|TRBD1|TRBJ2-7
CAISAAGQGYYEQYF
TGTGCCATCAGTGCGGCGGGACAGGGTTACTACGAGCAGTACTTC
>NA|TRBV6-6|NA|TRBJ2-7
CASSYLGEQYF
TGTGCCAGCAGTTACCTTGGGGAGCAGTACTTC
>NA|TRBV19|NA|TRBJ1-6
CASKTGNSPLHF
TGTGCCAGTAAAACAGGGAATTCACCCCTCCACTTT
>NA|TRBV6-5|NA|TRBJ1-1
CASSYSTQRNTEAFF
TGTGCCAGCAGTTACTCGACCCAAAGGAACACTGAAGCTTTCTTT
>NA|TRBV18|NA|TRBJ2-3
CASSPQEATDTQYF
TGTGCCAGCTCACCACAAGAGGCCACAGATACGCAGTATTTT
>NA|TRBV11-3|NA|TRBJ2-2
CASSPTSTGELFF
TGTGCCAGCAGCCCCACTTCCACCGGGGAGCTGTTTTTT
>NA|TRBV5-1|TRBD1|TRBJ2-5
CASSSTGGETQYF
TGCGCCAGCAGCTCCACAGGGGGCGAGACCCAGTACTTC